Listed below are T cell receptor beta chains from one sample, sequenced in a study of shared clonotypes between healthy human individuals. Data came from immunoSEQ multiplex PCR; TCRdb stores just in-frame clones and leaves some out. The sample yields about 660,000 clones, about 74% seen once. The sample comprised memory CD4+ T cells sorted from blood. The receptors were gathered from a woman aged 25-40 years in good health. Each CDR3 is given with its conserved first and last residue.

v_gene: TRBV18
j_gene: TRBJ1-1
CDR3aa: CASSPWGRNTEAFF

v_gene: TRBV6-1
j_gene: TRBJ2-2
CDR3aa: CASRKNTGELFF

v_gene: TRBV7-9
j_gene: TRBJ1-1
CDR3aa: CASSLLGRTASSAFF

v_gene: TRBV7-9
j_gene: TRBJ2-2
CDR3aa: CASSSRASGSSLEAGELFF

v_gene: TRBV7-3
j_gene: TRBJ1-1
CDR3aa: CASSLMTEVNTEAFF

v_gene: TRBV30
j_gene: TRBJ1-2
CDR3aa: CAWRPPVGLDGYTF

v_gene: TRBV5-4
j_gene: TRBJ2-6
CDR3aa: CASSLVLVSSGANVLTF

v_gene: TRBV7-2
j_gene: TRBJ2-3
CDR3aa: CASTLAVSTDTQYF

v_gene: TRBV28
j_gene: TRBJ1-5
CDR3aa: CASTPGLVRATVNQPQHF

v_gene: TRBV5-1
j_gene: TRBJ1-1
CDR3aa: CASSSGTGGGQAFF

v_gene: TRBV27
j_gene: TRBJ2-1
CDR3aa: CASSLSMSNEQFF

v_gene: TRBV7-5
j_gene: TRBJ1-1
CDR3aa: CVRSLPRGATEAFF

v_gene: TRBV28
j_gene: TRBJ2-1
CDR3aa: CASGVTYNEQFF

v_gene: TRBV5-1
j_gene: TRBJ2-7
CDR3aa: CASRAAGGGPNEQYF

v_gene: TRBV6-1
j_gene: TRBJ1-1
CDR3aa: CASTTGTYFSAFF

v_gene: TRBV30
j_gene: TRBJ2-3
CDR3aa: CAWSALGRLGTDTQYF

v_gene: TRBV9
j_gene: TRBJ2-3
CDR3aa: CASSKRTGDTQYF

v_gene: TRBV9
j_gene: TRBJ2-1
CDR3aa: CASSVVSASYNEQFF

v_gene: TRBV27
j_gene: TRBJ2-1
CDR3aa: CASSFGLQTSGRSYNEQFF

v_gene: TRBV6-1
j_gene: TRBJ1-3
CDR3aa: CASTTGTAGNTIYF

v_gene: TRBV19
j_gene: TRBJ1-5
CDR3aa: CASSNQINQPQHF

v_gene: TRBV5-1
j_gene: TRBJ2-7
CDR3aa: CASSWGTSDSYEQYF

v_gene: TRBV18
j_gene: TRBJ1-1
CDR3aa: CASSPNRGGTEAFF

v_gene: TRBV2
j_gene: TRBJ2-1
CDR3aa: CASSGLAGVVGDEQFF

v_gene: TRBV4-1
j_gene: TRBJ2-2
CDR3aa: CASSPGTSGPTNTGELFF

v_gene: TRBV7-2
j_gene: TRBJ1-1
CDR3aa: CASSLVSRPEAFF

v_gene: TRBV9
j_gene: TRBJ2-3
CDR3aa: CASSVGASEIDTQYF

v_gene: TRBV10-1
j_gene: TRBJ2-1
CDR3aa: CASSEGSSGSGDEQFF

v_gene: TRBV28
j_gene: TRBJ2-7
CDR3aa: CASSPPQGAVIYEQYF

v_gene: TRBV7-9
j_gene: TRBJ2-5
CDR3aa: CAGGGTRGRVFLETQYF

v_gene: TRBV14
j_gene: TRBJ1-2
CDR3aa: CASSKRTGGNYGYTF

v_gene: TRBV18
j_gene: TRBJ2-7
CDR3aa: CASSPRDASYEQYF

v_gene: TRBV10-3
j_gene: TRBJ1-2
CDR3aa: CAISTQENYGYTF

v_gene: TRBV2
j_gene: TRBJ2-2
CDR3aa: CASSALAAPNTGELFF

v_gene: TRBV9
j_gene: TRBJ2-1
CDR3aa: CASSVAFSGRPNEQFF

v_gene: TRBV19
j_gene: TRBJ1-1
CDR3aa: CASRISRDRGGTEAFF

v_gene: TRBV6-1
j_gene: TRBJ1-4
CDR3aa: CASSPLGRAMEKLFF

v_gene: TRBV6-1
j_gene: TRBJ2-7
CDR3aa: CASRGGQSRSYEQYF

v_gene: TRBV6-1
j_gene: TRBJ2-7
CDR3aa: CASSPAGFEQYF

v_gene: TRBV9
j_gene: TRBJ2-7
CDR3aa: CASSGGLAGVGRDEQYF

v_gene: TRBV5-1
j_gene: TRBJ2-7
CDR3aa: CASSPQDRGREQYF

v_gene: TRBV7-2
j_gene: TRBJ2-1
CDR3aa: CASSWSESSYNEQFF

v_gene: TRBV18
j_gene: TRBJ2-2
CDR3aa: CASSRVDTGELFF

v_gene: TRBV2
j_gene: TRBJ2-2
CDR3aa: CASNVAGGAGELFF

v_gene: TRBV11-3
j_gene: TRBJ1-3
CDR3aa: CASSTTGIGNTIYF

v_gene: TRBV30
j_gene: TRBJ1-2
CDR3aa: CAWSRRAGPSGYTF

v_gene: TRBV7-9
j_gene: TRBJ2-1
CDR3aa: CASSFLAGVADEQFF

v_gene: TRBV2
j_gene: TRBJ1-5
CDR3aa: CASSEESNQPQHF

v_gene: TRBV6-5
j_gene: TRBJ2-1
CDR3aa: CASRPGLADRQFF

v_gene: TRBV18
j_gene: TRBJ2-7
CDR3aa: CASSPGGISEQYF

v_gene: TRBV29-1
j_gene: TRBJ2-1
CDR3aa: CSALRTGGFYNEQFF

v_gene: TRBV7-9
j_gene: TRBJ1-5
CDR3aa: CASSQTGSVTQPQHF

v_gene: TRBV25-1
j_gene: TRBJ2-1
CDR3aa: CASSDLEEREGPYNEQFF

v_gene: TRBV5-1
j_gene: TRBJ2-2
CDR3aa: CASSLGTGPGELFF

v_gene: TRBV9
j_gene: TRBJ2-3
CDR3aa: CASSVTYTDTQYF

v_gene: TRBV30
j_gene: TRBJ2-7
CDR3aa: CAWSAGTSGRMYEQYF

v_gene: TRBV28
j_gene: TRBJ2-5
CDR3aa: CASSLNAGVSAGWETQYF

v_gene: TRBV6-1
j_gene: TRBJ1-1
CDR3aa: CASSTMNTEAFF

v_gene: TRBV30
j_gene: TRBJ2-7
CDR3aa: CAWSVGPNSQQYF